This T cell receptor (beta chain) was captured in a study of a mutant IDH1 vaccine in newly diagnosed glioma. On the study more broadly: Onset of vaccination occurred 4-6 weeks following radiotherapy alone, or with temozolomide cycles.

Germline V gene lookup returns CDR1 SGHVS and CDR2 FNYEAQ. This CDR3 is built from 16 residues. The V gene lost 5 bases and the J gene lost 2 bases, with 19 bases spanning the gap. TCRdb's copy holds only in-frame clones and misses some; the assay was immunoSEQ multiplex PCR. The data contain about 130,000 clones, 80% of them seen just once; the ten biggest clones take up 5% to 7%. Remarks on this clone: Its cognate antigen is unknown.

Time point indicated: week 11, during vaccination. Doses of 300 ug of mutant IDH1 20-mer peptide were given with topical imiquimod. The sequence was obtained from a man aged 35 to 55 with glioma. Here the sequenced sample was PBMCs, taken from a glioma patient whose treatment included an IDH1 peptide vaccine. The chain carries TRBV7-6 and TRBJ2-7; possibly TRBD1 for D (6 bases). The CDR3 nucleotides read TGTGCCAGCAGCACCATCAGGGGCCGCTTGACCTACGAGCAGTACTTC. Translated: CASSTIRGRLTYEQYF.